This TCR beta chain was obtained from a study of shared T cell receptors in the human thymus. With 0 bases removed from V and 10 bases from J, the gap between germline ends came to 16 bases. CDR1 and CDR2 (germline): MNHEY, SMNVEV (reference sequence). The CDR3 loop spans 16 amino acids. The table came from immunoSEQ multiplex PCR; TCRdb's copy has only in-frame clones and leaves some out. Altogether hundreds of thousands of clones are present, around 87% being singletons, with the ten largest covering just under 0.0095%. Separately, the same data were catalogued under a study of human thymus T cells. From that study: Thymic tissue was derived from resections collected during corrective heart surgery. Gene usage for V and J segments appeared biased in thymic and blood repertoires.

The receptor's source is a boy in the first two years of life with a congenital heart defect. Sequencing was done on a sample of thymocytes. V and J are TRBV27 and TRBJ1-6, with unresolved D. Here the CDR3 reads CASSLSSSLLGSPLHF. The CDR3 DNA reads TGTGCCAGCAGTTTATCGAGTTCCCTCCTCGGGTCACCCCTCCACTTT.